The 20 T cell receptor beta chains presented below share a single source sample, sequenced in a study of T-cell reconstitution after alpha-beta-depleted transplantation in children. This sample's TCRbeta library carried unique molecular identifier barcodes. TCRdb independently ran MiXCR on the PCR reads; one entry per CDR3 protein. The sample lists about 690,000 distinct CDR3 sequences; around 17% were seen once. This specimen was PBMCs from the stem cell graft donor, taken from the stem cell graft. These receptors came from a human donor who donated a stem cell graft to a child with acute myeloid leukemia.

This clonotype was picked up many times. In this CDR3 the conserved last residue, phenylalanine or tryptophan, is missing, so a read error is likely. The gene calls are TRBV7-2 and TRBJ2-1, with 9 positions matching TRBD1. V lost 5 bases and J lost 7; bases outside the gene matches: 3. The CDR3 totals 13 residues. CDR1 is SGHTA and CDR2 is FQGNSA in the germline V gene. The CDR3 loop reads CASSGDRGNEQFL. CDR3 in DNA: TGTGCCAGCAGCGGTGACAGGGGGAATGAGCAGTTCTTG.

This rearrangement joins TRBV28 to TRBJ1-6, with D maybe TRBD1 (5 bases). Per germline, CDR1 MDHEN and CDR2 SYDVKM. The CDR3 consists of 15 residues. V was trimmed by 5 bases and J by 8 bases, leaving 16 bases between them. CDR3 coding DNA: TGTGCCAGCAGTCCCCGGGTCGGGGGAGATTCACCCCTCCACTTT. This gives the protein CASSPRVGGDSPLHF.

The CDR3 region has the DNA TGTGCCACCAGTGACCGGACAGATACTGAAGCTTTCTTT. Amino acid sequence: CATSDRTDTEAFF. This chain connects TRBV24-1 to TRBJ1-1; D is perhaps TRBD1 (6 bases). Germline values: CDR1 KGHDR, CDR2 SFDVKD. Trimming removed 4 bases at V and 5 bases at J, with 10 bases between. The CDR3 covers 13 residues.

This clonotype was seen a few times. The gene calls are TRBV6-1 and TRBJ1-2; 8 nucleotides align to TRBD1. The CDR3 sequence is 15 residues long. Germline trimming cut 6 bases from V and 4 bases from J; bases unmatched to any gene: 10. The germline gives CDR1 MNHNS, CDR2 SASEGT. CDR3 sequence: CASSTRTGLAYGYTF. CDR3 nucleotide sequence: TGTGCCAGCAGCACCCGGACAGGGCTAGCCTATGGCTACACCTTC.

This rearrangement joins TRBV25-1 to TRBJ2-7; D unclear. The V end was cut by 0 bases, the J end by 6 bases, with 6 bases between. The germline V gene has CDR1 MGHDK and CDR2 SYGVNS. CDR3 length: 12 amino acids. DNA of the CDR3: TGTGCCAGCAGTGAATACCCGGGCGAGCAGTACTTC. Protein sequence: CASSEYPGEQYF.

The chain couples TRBV5-1 to TRBJ2-7; D gene ambiguous. Germline-derived CDR1 and CDR2 are SGHRS and YFSETQ. With 5 bases removed from V and 0 bases from J, the gap between germline ends came to 12 bases. The CDR3 contains 14 residues. The CDR3 bases are TGCGCCAGCAGTCCAGGATTCAGCTCCTACGAGCAGTACTTC. The encoded protein is CASSPGFSSYEQYF.

This clonotype was detected many times. The J gene is TRBJ2-3, the V gene TRBV29-1; D gene ambiguous. CDR3 length equals 12 residues. CDR1 is SQVTM and CDR2 is ANQGSEA in the germline V gene. V was cut by 4 bases and J by 2 bases, with 7 bases left in between. The CDR3 sequence is CSVGDNTDTQYF. In nucleotides, the CDR3 is TGCAGCGTTGGAGACAACACAGATACGCAGTATTTT.

CDR3 DNA: TGTGCCAGCAGCTTAATGGTACGGACAGGGCCGAACACTGAAGCTTTCTTT. Protein: CASSLMVRTGPNTEAFF. This chain uses TRBV7-2 with TRBJ1-1; TRBD1 matches 8 bases. Germline trimming cut 2 bases from V and 1 base from J; bases unmatched to any gene: 9. This CDR3 is 17 amino acids long. Per the germline V gene, CDR1 is SGHTA and CDR2 is FQGNSA. Together with reference TRBV7-2 and TRBJ1-1, the CDR3 gives the full variable domain: GAGVSQSPSNKVTEKGKDVELRCDPISGHTALYWYRQSLGQGLEFLIYFQGNSAPDKSGLPSDRFSAERTGGSVSTLTIQRTQQEDSAVYLCASSLMVRTGPNTEAFFGQGTRLTVV.

This clonotype has at least ten counts. This rearrangement joins TRBV4-3 to TRBJ2-7; tentative D call: TRBD1 (6 bases). Germline CDR1 reads LGHNA; CDR2 reads YSLEER. V shed 2 bases and J shed 0 bases, with 11 bases lying between them. The CDR3 has 15 residues. CDR3 region: CASSQFRGFSYEQYF. The CDR3 DNA is TGCGCCAGCAGCCAATTCAGGGGTTTCTCCTACGAGCAGTACTTC.

This chain joins TRBV24-1 and TRBJ2-1; the match to TRBD2 covers 7 bases. The CDR3 is 16 amino acids. The V gene's germline CDR1 is KGHDR and CDR2 SFDVKD. Unmatched junction bases numbered 13, after V lost 4 bases and J lost 8 bases. Here the CDR3 DNA reads TGTGCCACCAGTGACCCAGCGGGGAGATTGGTGGATGAGCAGTTCTTC. Its protein product is CATSDPAGRLVDEQFF.

This clonotype has ten or more counts. V usage is TRBV20-1 and J usage is TRBJ1-2; 7 nucleotides line up with TRBD1. This CDR3 is built from 12 residues. V trimming: 5 bases; J trimming: 4 bases; junction bases outside the gene matches: 4. Germline CDR1 reads DFQATT; CDR2 reads SNEGSKA (reference sequence). The CDR3 spells CSAGQDTYGYTF. The CDR3 nucleotides are TGCAGTGCTGGACAGGACACCTATGGCTACACCTTC.

The chain links TRBV6-1 to TRBJ2-1; 13 bases agree with TRBD2. The J segment lost 7 bases and the V segment lost 5 bases, leaving 5 bases of the junction unmatched. Germline lookup yields CDR1 MNHNS and CDR2 SASEGT. The CDR3 has 15 amino acids. CDR3 protein: CASSPGLAGINEQFF. For the CDR3, the DNA is TGTGCCAGCAGTCCGGGACTAGCGGGGATTAATGAGCAGTTCTTC.

This clonotype was detected ten times or more. V and J are TRBV20-1 and TRBJ2-1; 9 nucleotides align to TRBD2. Trimming removed 4 bases from V and 4 bases from J; junction bases left unmatched: 5. This CDR3 has 14 amino acids. Germline CDR1 DFQATT, CDR2 SNEGSKA (reference sequence). CDR3 loop: CSAKPSGEYNEQFF. CDR3 nucleotides: TGCAGTGCTAAGCCTAGCGGGGAGTACAATGAGCAGTTCTTC.

This clonotype appeared a single time. The chain links TRBV7-9 to TRBJ2-7, with 7 bases lining up with TRBD2. The CDR3 has 15 residues. V lost 5 bases and J lost 1; bases outside the gene matches: 8. Per germline, CDR1 SEHNR and CDR2 FQNEAQ (reference sequence). For the CDR3, the DNA is TGTGCCAGCAGCACAGCCGGGACTACATCCTACGAGCAGTACTTC. This encodes CASSTAGTTSYEQYF. Based on the CDR3 plus reference TRBV7-9 and TRBJ2-7, the full variable domain is DTGVSQNPRHKITKRGQNVTFRCDPISEHNRLYWYRQTLGQGPEFLTYFQNEAQLEKSRLLSDRFSAERPKGSFSTLEIQRTEQGDSAMYLCASSTAGTTSYEQYFGPGTRLTVT.

This clonotype was recorded many times. This chain joins TRBV10-3 and TRBJ2-4; 7 bases are a match to TRBD1. V shed 10 bases, J shed 0 bases, and the junction held 12 bases outside the gene matches. This CDR3 has 16 amino acids. Per the germline V gene, CDR1 is ENHRY and CDR2 is SYGVKD. The CDR3 region is CASFNQGELAKNIQYF. Written as DNA, the CDR3 is TGTGCCAGCTTTAACCAGGGGGAGCTAGCCAAAAACATTCAGTACTTC.

This clonotype has just a few counts. The chain carries TRBV20-1 and TRBJ2-2; 7 bases fit TRBD1. The V gene's germline CDR1 is DFQATT and CDR2 SNEGSKA (reference sequence). The CDR3 consists of 15 residues. Trimming took 5 bases from V and 0 from J; bases not matched to a gene: 6. The CDR3 region has the DNA TGCAGTGCTGTGGGACAGCGAACGAACACCGGGGAGCTGTTTTTT. The encoded protein is CSAVGQRTNTGELFF.

V gene TRBV30 combines with J gene TRBJ1-4; 8 nucleotides align to TRBD1. Per the germline V gene, CDR1 is GTSNPN and CDR2 is SVGIG (reference sequence). J was trimmed by 11 bases and V by 2 bases; bases with no gene match: 7. The length of the CDR3 is 13 residues. For the CDR3, the DNA is TGTGCCTGGAGTTTTGGACAGGGTTATAAACTGTTTTTT. Its translation is CAWSFGQGYKLFF.

The rearrangement links TRBV7-9 to TRBJ2-5; 9 bases line up with TRBD1. Per the germline V gene, CDR1 is SEHNR and CDR2 is FQNEAQ (reference sequence). J was trimmed by 4 bases and V by 4 bases; bases with no gene match: 7. The CDR3 contains 15 residues. The DNA of the CDR3 is TGTGCCAGCAGCTCCGGGACAGGGTTTCGAGAGACCCAGTACTTC. Translating it yields CASSSGTGFRETQYF. Combining the CDR3 with reference TRBV7-9 and TRBJ2-5 gives the whole variable domain DTGVSQNPRHKITKRGQNVTFRCDPISEHNRLYWYRQTLGQGPEFLTYFQNEAQLEKSRLLSDRFSAERPKGSFSTLEIQRTEQGDSAMYLCASSSGTGFRETQYFGPGTRLLVL.

This rearrangement joins TRBV7-2 to TRBJ2-5; TRBD2 matches 7 bases. V trimming: 1 base; J trimming: 4 bases; junction bases outside the gene matches: 3. The CDR3 spans 14 residues. Per the germline V gene, CDR1 is SGHTA and CDR2 is FQGNSA. The CDR3 loop is CASSLGLARETQYF. As DNA, the CDR3 is TGTGCCAGCAGCTTAGGACTAGCCCGAGAGACCCAGTACTTC.

This clonotype has at least ten counts. J is TRBJ2-1 and V is TRBV12-3 or TRBV12-4, with TRBD2 matching 11 bases. The V and J ends lost 5 bases and 3 bases, in that order; junction bases with no gene match: 3. This CDR3 is 15 amino acids long. The CDR3 loop reads CASSKTSGDYNEQFF. The CDR3 nucleotides are TGTGCCAGCAGTAAGACTAGCGGGGACTACAATGAGCAGTTCTTC.